This TCR beta chain was documented in a study of T cells after yellow fever vaccination. Study-level points and caveats: Within FACS-sorted repertoires, abundant clonotypes contaminating from the bulk population could be present. Among primary-vaccination clones, most reappeared after the booster, at about 95% for CD4 and about 90% for CD8.

Trimming removed 3 bases from V and 5 bases from J, with 17 bases in between. This CDR3 spans 15 amino acids. One entry per CDR3 protein, called by TCRdb with MiXCR from the 5' RACE reads. The table records 300,000 to 350,000 distinct CDR3 sequences, roughly 4% of them present only once. For this clonotype: Its antigen is not known.

The receptor was isolated from a man aged 18 to 35 who received the YFV17D yellow fever vaccine. Sequenced material: PBMCs, taken 5 days after the yellow fever booster vaccination. V gene TRBV12-3 or TRBV12-4 combines with J gene TRBJ2-7; possibly TRBD1 for D (6 bases). The CDR3 loop reads CASSLGADLRNEQYV. The CDR3, as DNA: TGTGCCAGCAGTTTGGGGGCCGACTTACGGAACGAGCAGTACGTC.